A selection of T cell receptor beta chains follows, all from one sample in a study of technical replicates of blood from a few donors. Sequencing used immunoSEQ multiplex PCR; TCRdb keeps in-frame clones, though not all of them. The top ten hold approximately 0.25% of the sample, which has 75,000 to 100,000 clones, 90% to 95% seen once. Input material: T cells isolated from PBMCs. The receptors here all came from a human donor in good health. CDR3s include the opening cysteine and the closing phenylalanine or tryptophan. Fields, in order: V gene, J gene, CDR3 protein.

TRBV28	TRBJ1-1	CASRPTAPAMNTEAFF
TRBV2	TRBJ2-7	CASRGGTRPYEQYF
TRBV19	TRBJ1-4	CASSNLGTGYSFATNEKLFF
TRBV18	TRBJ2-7	CASSPGKGAYEQYF
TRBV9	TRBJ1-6	CASSANRDNYNSPLHF
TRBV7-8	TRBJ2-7	CASSFVQGPSYEQYF
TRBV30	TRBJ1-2	CAAGGYTF
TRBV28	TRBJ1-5	CASSLSQAASNQPQHF
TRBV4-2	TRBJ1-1	CASSQVGRVGNTEAFF
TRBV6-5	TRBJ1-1	CASSYSARETEAFF
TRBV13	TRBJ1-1	CASTKGQGFTEAFF
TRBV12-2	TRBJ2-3	CAPLTPASGGTDTQYF
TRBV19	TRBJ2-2	CASSIGLGYNTGELFF
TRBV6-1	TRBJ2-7	CACREIYEQYF
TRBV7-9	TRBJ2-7	CASSLGSAEQYF
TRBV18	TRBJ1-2	CASSGQGRNYGYTF
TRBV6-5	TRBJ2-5	CASRRNRGLGETQYF
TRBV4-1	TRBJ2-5	CASQWRTGQETQYF
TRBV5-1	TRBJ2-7	CASRHRDSSYEQYF
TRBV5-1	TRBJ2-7	CASSLGRVYEQYF
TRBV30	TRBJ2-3	CAWSDSPIQGSTQYF
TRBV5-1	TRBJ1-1	CASILNTEAFF